Sequencing of this T cell receptor beta chain was carried out in a study of Ad26.COV2.S vaccination and SARS-CoV-2 variants. The data were produced by immunoSEQ multiplex PCR, yet TCRdb's version contains in-frame clones alone and is incomplete. This sample carries more than 300,000 clones, 70% to 90% of them seen once, and the ten largest clones take approximately 2.1%. Treatment meaning: about 20 received Ad26.COV2.S at low or high dose, single or two shots; 5 received placebo; per-sample allocation not given. Following the first vaccine or placebo injection, samples were taken on day 63. V lost 2 bases and J lost 5, with 18 bases in between. Germline V gene lookup returns CDR1 SGHNT and CDR2 YENEEA. The CDR3 has 16 amino acids.

The source material was peripheral blood, sampled in a trial of Ad26.COV2.S vaccine versus placebo. This TCR derives from a person between 18 and 59 years old who received the Ad26.COV2.S COVID-19 vaccine or a placebo. The chain joins TRBV11-3 to TRBJ2-5; D is ambiguous. The CDR3 nucleotides read TGTGCCAGCAGCTTAAGAAACCCGGTTCCTGGGGAGACCCAGTACTTC. Its translation: CASSLRNPVPGETQYF.